These 16 T cell receptor beta chains came from one sample sequenced in a study of CD8 T cells in Susac syndrome. The RNA, roughly 0.45 to 1 ug, was put through reverse transcription using random hexamers. Each CDR3 protein gets one entry after TCRdb re-called the immunoSEQ multiplex PCR reads with MiXCR. The sample lists about 300,000 distinct CDR3 sequences; about 88% were seen once. Sequencing was done on a sample of CD8+ T cells from PBMCs. Receptor source: a human donor with multiple sclerosis.

The chain employs TRBV28 and TRBJ2-2; D ambiguous. CDR1 MDHEN and CDR2 SYDVKM come from the germline V gene. V dropped 6 bases and J dropped 1 base, with 12 bases sitting between them. There are 15 residues in the CDR3. CDR3 nucleotide sequence: TGTGCCAGCAGCCGTAAGTCGGTGAACACCGGGGAGCTGTTTTTT. Translation: CASSRKSVNTGELFF.

This chain connects TRBV28 to TRBJ2-1; the D gene could be TRBD1 or TRBD2 (6 bases each). The CDR3 has 14 residues. The germline V gene encodes CDR1 MDHEN and CDR2 SYDVKM. Between the trimmed V and J ends, which lost 5 bases and 7 bases, there was a span of 15 bases. The CDR3 bases are TGTGCCAGCAGTCTCCAGGGGAGGTTGAATGAGCAGTTCTTC. Translating gives CASSLQGRLNEQFF.

The chain carries TRBV30 and TRBJ2-4, with TRBD1 as a possible D gene (5 bases). The germline V and J ends were trimmed by 1 base and 3 bases, with 13 bases remaining between them. The length of the CDR3 is 15 residues. The V gene's germline CDR1 is GTSNPN and CDR2 SVGIG (reference sequence). CDR3 residues: CAWSEGRRNKNIQYF. In nucleotides, the CDR3 is TGTGCCTGGAGTGAGGGGCGGAGAAACAAAAACATTCAGTACTTC.

The chain carries TRBV5-1 and TRBJ2-1; D unclear. The CDR3 runs 14 residues. The germline V gene has CDR1 SGHRS and CDR2 YFSETQ. V dropped 7 bases and J dropped 3 bases, with 14 bases sitting between them. The CDR3: CASAGPPNYNEQFF. The CDR3 coding sequence is TGCGCCAGCGCCGGACCCCCGAACTACAATGAGCAGTTCTTC.

The V and J genes are TRBV7-2 and TRBJ2-7; 10 bases are shared with TRBD1. Germline-derived CDR1 and CDR2 are SGHTA and FQGNSA. The CDR3 runs to 17 residues. The trim removed 4 bases at V and 6 bases at J, leaving 15 bases unmatched. The CDR3 DNA sequence: TGTGCCAGCAGCTCGGATCCTGGGACAGGGGAGGACTCCGAGCAGTACTTC. It yields the protein CASSSDPGTGEDSEQYF.

The rearrangement links TRBV20-1 to TRBJ2-7; D gene unclear. The CDR3 is made up of 16 amino acids. Between the trimmed V and J ends, which lost 0 bases and 6 bases, there was a span of 21 bases. Germline V lookup: CDR1 DFQATT, CDR2 SNEGSKA (reference sequence). The chain's CDR3 is CSARDHGRPWYGEQYF. The CDR3 coding sequence is TGCAGTGCTAGAGATCATGGACGGCCGTGGTACGGCGAGCAGTACTTC.

The chain joins TRBV27 to TRBJ1-6; maybe TRBD1 (6 bases). The germline gives CDR1 MNHEY, CDR2 SMNVEV (reference sequence). With 0 bases removed from V and 7 bases from J, the gap between germline ends came to 22 bases. The CDR3 consists of 19 residues. The CDR3 sequence: CASSLSKGGALSGNSPLHF. The CDR3 nucleotides read TGTGCCAGCAGTTTATCGAAGGGGGGGGCCCTCTCCGGCAATTCACCCCTCCACTTT.

The V gene is TRBV9, the J gene TRBJ2-1; 7 nucleotides line up with TRBD2. V shed 0 bases, J shed 6 bases, and the junction held 6 bases outside the gene matches. The CDR3 spans 15 residues. Per germline, CDR1 SGDLS and CDR2 YYNGEE. The CDR3 region has the DNA TGTGCCAGCAGCGTAGTGGGAGGGAAATTCAATGAGCAGTTCTTC. Amino acid sequence: CASSVVGGKFNEQFF.

The rearrangement joins TRBV9 to TRBJ1-1; 9 bases align to TRBD1. Germline CDR1 reads SGDLS; CDR2 reads YYNGEE. After removal of 3 bases from V and 6 bases from J, the junction contained 3 bases not matched to a gene. The CDR3 covers 13 residues. CDR3 region: CASSGGTGPEAFF. CDR3 nucleotides: TGTGCCAGCAGCGGGGGGACAGGGCCTGAAGCTTTCTTT.

The V call is TRBV10-3, the J call TRBJ2-1; 15 nucleotides agree with TRBD2. This CDR3 spans 16 amino acids. Germline values: CDR1 ENHRY, CDR2 SYGVKD. After removal of 4 bases from V and 8 bases from J, the junction contained 6 bases not matched to a gene. The CDR3 region has the DNA TGTGCCATCAGTGCACGGACTAGCGGGGGGGCCGATGAGCAGTTCTTC. Protein: CAISARTSGGADEQFF.

This clonotype showed up just once. V is TRBV4-2 and J is TRBJ2-5; D remains ambiguous. Germline loops: CDR1 LGHNA, CDR2 YNFKEQ. The CDR3 extends over 16 amino acids. Trimming stripped 0 bases from V and 2 bases from J, with 13 bases between. The CDR3 DNA reads as TGTGCCAGCAGCCAAGACGCTTTAGTAAATCAAGAGACCCAGTACTTC. It is translated as CASSQDALVNQETQYF.

The genes are TRBV15 and TRBJ2-4; D is uncertain. The CDR3 is 14 residues long. Germline lookup yields CDR1 LNHNV and CDR2 YYDKDF (reference sequence). The V and J ends lost 5 bases and 0 bases respectively, with 8 bases between them. The CDR3 DNA reads as TGTGCCACCAGCCCTCATATAGCCAAAAACATTCAGTACTTC. This encodes CATSPHIAKNIQYF.

This clonotype has only one observation. This sequence joins TRBV7-6 and TRBJ2-3; D may correspond to TRBD1 or TRBD2 (5 bases each). Deletions cut 5 bases from V and 5 bases from J, with 29 bases between. Germline V CDR1 and CDR2: SGHVS, FNYEAQ. CDR3 length: 19 amino acids. CDR3 bases: TGTGCCAGCAGCAAAATAATTTACAGGCACGGGAACCATAAAGATACGCAGTATTTT. This sequence encodes CASSKIIYRHGNHKDTQYF.

The chain recombines TRBV4-3 with TRBJ2-7; 8 nucleotides match TRBD1. The CDR3 contains 14 residues. Germline loops: CDR1 LGHNA, CDR2 YSLEER. J lost 5 bases, V lost 2 bases, and 5 bases had no gene match. CDR3 in DNA: TGCGCCAGCAGCCAAAGCAGGGGGCTCAACGAGCAGTACTTC. This sequence encodes CASSQSRGLNEQYF.

The chain combines TRBV30 with TRBJ1-2; TRBD1 matches at 7 bases. CDR1 is GTSNPN and CDR2 is SVGIG in the germline V gene (reference sequence). Trimming took 1 base from V and 2 from J; bases not matched to a gene: 7. The CDR3 extends over 15 amino acids. The CDR3 bases are TGTGCCTGGAGTGCAGCCGGGACAGCCAACTATGGCTACACCTTC. Translating gives CAWSAAGTANYGYTF.

V is TRBV7-9 and J is TRBJ2-7; 7 bases line up with TRBD1. CDR1 is SEHNR and CDR2 is FQNEAQ in the germline V gene (reference sequence). CDR3 length: 16 amino acids. V was clipped by 6 bases and J by 1 base; unmatched bases: 12. CDR3 sequence: CASSRGGLTPSYEQYF. Written as DNA, the CDR3 is TGTGCCAGCAGTAGAGGGGGCCTCACACCGTCCTACGAGCAGTACTTC.